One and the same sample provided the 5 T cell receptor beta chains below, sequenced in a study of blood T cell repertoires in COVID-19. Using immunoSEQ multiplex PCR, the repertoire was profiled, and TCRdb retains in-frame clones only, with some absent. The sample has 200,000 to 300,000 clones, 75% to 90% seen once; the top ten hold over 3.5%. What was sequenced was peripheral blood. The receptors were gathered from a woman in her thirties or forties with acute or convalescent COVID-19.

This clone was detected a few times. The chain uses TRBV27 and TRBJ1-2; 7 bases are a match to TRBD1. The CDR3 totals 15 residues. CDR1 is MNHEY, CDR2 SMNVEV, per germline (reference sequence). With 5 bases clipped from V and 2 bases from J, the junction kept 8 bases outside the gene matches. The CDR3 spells CASSRGGQMNYGYTF. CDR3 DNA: TGTGCCAGCAGTCGGGGGGGACAGATGAACTATGGCTACACCTTC.

Here the CDR3 DNA reads TGTGCCAGCAGAGGGGACAGGGCGGGCTACACCTTC. Encoded protein: CASRGDRAGYTF. This chain uses TRBV12-3 or TRBV12-4 with TRBJ1-2, with 9 bases matching TRBD1. Unmatched junction bases numbered 4, after V lost 6 bases and J lost 8 bases. The CDR3 is 12 amino acids.

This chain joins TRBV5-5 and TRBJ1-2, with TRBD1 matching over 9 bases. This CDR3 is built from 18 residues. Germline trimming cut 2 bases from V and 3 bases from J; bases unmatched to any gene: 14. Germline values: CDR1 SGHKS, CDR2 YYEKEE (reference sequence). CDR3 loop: CASSLRPGGQGTYYGYTF. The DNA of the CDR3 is TGTGCCAGCAGCTTACGACCGGGAGGACAGGGGACCTACTATGGCTACACCTTC.

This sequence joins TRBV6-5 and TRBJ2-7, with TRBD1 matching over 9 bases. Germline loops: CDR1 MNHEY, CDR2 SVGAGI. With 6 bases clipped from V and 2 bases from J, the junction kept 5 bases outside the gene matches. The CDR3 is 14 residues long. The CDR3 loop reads CASRAGTGTYEQYV. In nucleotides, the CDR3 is TGTGCCAGCAGAGCCGGGACAGGGACCTACGAGCAGTACGTC.

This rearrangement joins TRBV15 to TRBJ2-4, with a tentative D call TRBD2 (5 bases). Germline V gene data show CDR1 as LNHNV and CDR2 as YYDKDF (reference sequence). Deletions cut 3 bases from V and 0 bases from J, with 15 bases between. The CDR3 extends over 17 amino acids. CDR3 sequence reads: CATSRSKAGQAKNIQYF. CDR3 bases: TGTGCCACCAGCAGGAGTAAGGCGGGTCAAGCCAAAAACATTCAGTACTTC.